These 8 T cell receptor beta chains were all obtained from the same sample, sequenced in a study of cytomegalovirus exposure and HLA in healthy donors. The PCR used 60 Vbeta and 13 Jbeta primers. Sequenced by immunoSEQ multiplex PCR; TCRdb stores in-frame clones only, minus some. The table lists roughly 160,000 clones, 79% of them singletons, with 2.1% in the top ten. The sequencing sample was made of PBMCs. Source of these receptors: a middle-aged man in good health and CMV-seronegative.

The rearrangement joins TRBV11-1 to TRBJ2-5; no clear D. V was clipped by 5 bases and J by 2 bases, with 12 bases between them. The CDR3 is made up of 14 amino acids. Germline CDR1 reads SGHAT; CDR2 reads FQDESV (reference sequence). The CDR3 DNA reads as TGTGCCAGCAGCCCGTCCGGTCTACAAGAGACCCAGTACTTC. It yields the protein CASSPSGLQETQYF.

The chain recombines TRBV27 with TRBJ1-1; tentative D call: TRBD1 (5 bases). Germline CDR1 MNHEY, CDR2 SMNVEV (reference sequence). The CDR3 length is 14 residues. V was cut by 3 bases and J by 1 base, with 9 bases left in between. The CDR3 region has the DNA TGTGCCAGCAGTTTTCAGGGTGCGAACACTGAAGCTTTCTTT. Translating it yields CASSFQGANTEAFF.

The rearrangement uses TRBV7-2 and TRBJ1-4; D might be TRBD1 (6 bases). The CDR3 covers 16 residues. The germline V gene encodes CDR1 SGHTA and CDR2 FQGNSA. V lost 1 base, J lost 6 bases, and 15 bases lay in between. CDR3 nucleotides: TGTGCCAGCAGCTTAGTCGGCAACGGACAGCATGAAAAACTGTTTTTT. Residues: CASSLVGNGQHEKLFF.

The chain couples TRBV19 to TRBJ2-5; 8 bases are shared with TRBD1. This CDR3 has 14 residues. V trimming: 7 bases; J trimming: 5 bases; junction bases outside the gene matches: 9. Germline V gene data show CDR1 as LNHDA and CDR2 as SQIVND (reference sequence). The CDR3 loop reads CASTGGWPGETQYF. Written as DNA, the CDR3 is TGTGCCAGTACAGGGGGCTGGCCGGGCGAGACCCAGTACTTC. Full variable domain (remainder filled in from reference TRBV19 and TRBJ2-5): DGGITQSPKYLFRKEGQNVTLSCEQNLNHDAMYWYRQDPGQGLRLIYYSQIVNDFQKGDIAEGYSVSREKKESFPLTVTSAQKNPTAFYLCASTGGWPGETQYFGPGTRLLVL.

This clone showed up just once. The chain employs TRBV2 and TRBJ2-1; 8 bases map to TRBD2. Germline V gene lookup returns CDR1 SNHLY and CDR2 FYNNEI. The V gene end was trimmed by 8 bases and the J gene end by 3 bases; junction bases not matched to a gene: 12. The CDR3 covers 16 residues. For the CDR3, the DNA is TGTGCCAGCGGGGGCTCTGGGGCGGGAGGCTACAATGAGCAGTTCTTC. Translation: CASGGSGAGGYNEQFF.

This chain connects TRBV6-6 to TRBJ2-7; the D is unclear. The germline V gene has CDR1 MNHNY and CDR2 SVGAGI (reference sequence). The CDR3 is made up of 16 amino acids. Trimming shortened V by 5 bases and J by 6 bases, and 23 bases separated the two germline ends. CDR3 in DNA: TGTGCCAGCAGTCACCCCTCAGCGCAACATTCGGGCGAGCAGTACTTC. Amino acid sequence: CASSHPSAQHSGEQYF.

The CDR3 spells CASSPNTPDTQYF. In nucleotides, the CDR3 is TGTGCCAGCAGCCCGAATACTCCAGATACGCAGTATTTT. J is TRBJ2-3 and V is TRBV7-6; D remains unclear. The V end was cut by 5 bases, the J end by 4 bases, with 10 bases between. Germline CDR1 reads SGHVS; CDR2 reads FNYEAQ. This CDR3 has 13 amino acids. Supplemented by reference TRBV7-6 and TRBJ2-3, the full variable domain reads GAGVSQSPRYKVTKRGQDVALRCDPISGHVSLYWYRQALGQGPEFLTYFNYEAQQDKSGLPNDRFSAERPEGSISTLTIQRTEQRDSAMYRCASSPNTPDTQYFGPGTRLTVL.

The rearrangement uses TRBV4-2 and TRBJ2-1; 13 bases fit TRBD2. This CDR3 has 15 amino acids. From germline, CDR1 is LGHNA and CDR2 YNFKEQ. Losses at the gene ends were 6 bases for V and 7 bases for J; bases not matched to a gene: 6. CDR3 loop: CASSRTSGSLNEQFF. CDR3 nucleotide sequence: TGTGCCAGCAGTCGGACTAGCGGGAGTCTAAATGAGCAGTTCTTC.